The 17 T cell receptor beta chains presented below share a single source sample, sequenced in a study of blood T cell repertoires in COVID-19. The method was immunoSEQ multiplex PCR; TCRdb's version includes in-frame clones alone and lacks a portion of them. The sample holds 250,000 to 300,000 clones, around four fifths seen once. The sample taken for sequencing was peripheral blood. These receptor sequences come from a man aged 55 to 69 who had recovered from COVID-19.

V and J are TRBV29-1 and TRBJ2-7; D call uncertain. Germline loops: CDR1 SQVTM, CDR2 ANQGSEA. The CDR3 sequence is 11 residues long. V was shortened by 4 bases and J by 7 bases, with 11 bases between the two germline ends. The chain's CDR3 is CSVGVSKEQYF. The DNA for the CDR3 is TGCAGCGTTGGAGTTTCGAAGGAGCAGTACTTC.

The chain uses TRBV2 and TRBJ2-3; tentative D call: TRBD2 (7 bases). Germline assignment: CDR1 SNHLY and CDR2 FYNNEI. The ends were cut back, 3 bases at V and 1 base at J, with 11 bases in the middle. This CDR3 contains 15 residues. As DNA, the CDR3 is TGTGCCAGCAGTGAGGGGGCGGGAGGCACAGATACGCAGTATTTT. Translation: CASSEGAGGTDTQYF. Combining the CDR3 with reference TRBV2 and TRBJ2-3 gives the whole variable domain EPEVTQTPSHQVTQMGQEVILRCVPISNHLYFYWYRQILGQKVEFLVSFYNNEISEKSEIFDDQFSVERPDGSNFTLKIRSTKLEDSAMYFCASSEGAGGTDTQYFGPGTRLTVL.

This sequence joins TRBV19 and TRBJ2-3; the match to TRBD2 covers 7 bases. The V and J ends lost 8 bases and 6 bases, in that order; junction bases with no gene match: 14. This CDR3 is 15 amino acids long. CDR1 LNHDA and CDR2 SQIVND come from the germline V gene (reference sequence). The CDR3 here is CASQLSPSGYDTQYF. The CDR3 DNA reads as TGTGCCAGTCAGTTGAGTCCTAGCGGATACGATACGCAGTATTTT.

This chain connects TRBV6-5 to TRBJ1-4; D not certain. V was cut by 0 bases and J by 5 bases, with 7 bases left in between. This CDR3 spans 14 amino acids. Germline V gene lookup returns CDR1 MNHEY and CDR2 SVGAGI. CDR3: CASSYSGGNEKLFF. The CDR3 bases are TGTGCCAGCAGTTACTCCGGCGGGAATGAAAAACTGTTTTTT.

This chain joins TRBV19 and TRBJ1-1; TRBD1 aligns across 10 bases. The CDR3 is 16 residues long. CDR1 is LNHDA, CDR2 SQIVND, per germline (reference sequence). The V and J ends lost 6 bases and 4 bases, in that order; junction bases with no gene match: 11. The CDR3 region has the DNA TGTGCCAGTAGGCGGGGACAGGGGCGACAGACCACTGAAGCTTTCTTT. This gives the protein CASRRGQGRQTTEAFF.

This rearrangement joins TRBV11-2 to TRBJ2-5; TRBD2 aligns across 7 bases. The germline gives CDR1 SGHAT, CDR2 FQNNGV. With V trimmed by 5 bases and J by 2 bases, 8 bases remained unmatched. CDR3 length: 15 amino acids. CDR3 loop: CASSTPREGQETQYF. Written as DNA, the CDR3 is TGTGCCAGCAGCACCCCCAGGGAGGGACAAGAGACCCAGTACTTC.

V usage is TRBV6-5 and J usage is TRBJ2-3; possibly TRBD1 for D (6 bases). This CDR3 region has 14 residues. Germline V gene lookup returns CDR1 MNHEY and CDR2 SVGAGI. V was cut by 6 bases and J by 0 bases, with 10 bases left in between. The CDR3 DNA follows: TGTGCCAGCAGCCGGGACACTAGCACAGATACGCAGTATTTT. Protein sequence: CASSRDTSTDTQYF.

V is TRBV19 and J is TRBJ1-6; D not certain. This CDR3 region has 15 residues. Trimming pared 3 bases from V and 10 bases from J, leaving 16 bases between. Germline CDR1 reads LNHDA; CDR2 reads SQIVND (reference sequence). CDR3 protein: CASSIGTGSRSPLHF. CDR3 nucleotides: TGTGCCAGTAGTATCGGTACCGGGTCCCGGTCACCCCTCCACTTT.

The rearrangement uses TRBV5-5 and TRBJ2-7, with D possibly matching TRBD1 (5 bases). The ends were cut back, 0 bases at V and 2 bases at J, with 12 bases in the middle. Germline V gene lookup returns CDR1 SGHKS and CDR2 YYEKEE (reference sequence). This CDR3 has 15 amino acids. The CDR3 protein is CASSLGQIGPYEQYF. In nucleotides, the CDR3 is TGTGCCAGCAGCTTGGGACAGATTGGCCCCTACGAGCAGTACTTC.

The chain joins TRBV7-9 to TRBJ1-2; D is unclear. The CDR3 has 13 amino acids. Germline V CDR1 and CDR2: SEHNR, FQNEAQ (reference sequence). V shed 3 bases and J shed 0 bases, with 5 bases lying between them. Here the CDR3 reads CASSFLPNYGYTF. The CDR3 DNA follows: TGTGCCAGCAGCTTCCTCCCTAACTATGGCTACACCTTC.

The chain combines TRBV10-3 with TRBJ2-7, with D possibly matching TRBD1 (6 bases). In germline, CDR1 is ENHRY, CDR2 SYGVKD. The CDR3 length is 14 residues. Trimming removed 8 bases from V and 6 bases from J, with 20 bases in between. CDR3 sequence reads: CAIGQTNSYSEQYF. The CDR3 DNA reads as TGTGCCATCGGACAGACAAACTCTTACTCCGAGCAGTACTTC.

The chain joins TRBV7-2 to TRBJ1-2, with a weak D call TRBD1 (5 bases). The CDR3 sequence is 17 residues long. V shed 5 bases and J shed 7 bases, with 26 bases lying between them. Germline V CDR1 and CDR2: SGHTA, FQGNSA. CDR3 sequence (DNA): TGTGCCAGCAGCCTTGTAGGTTCGGCAGGGCAGGTCTCTGGCTACACCTTC. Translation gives CASSLVGSAGQVSGYTF.

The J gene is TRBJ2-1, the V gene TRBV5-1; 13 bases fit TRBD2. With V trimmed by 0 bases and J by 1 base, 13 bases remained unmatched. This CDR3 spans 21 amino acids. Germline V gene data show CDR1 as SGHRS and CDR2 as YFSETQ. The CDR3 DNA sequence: TGCGCCAGCAGCTTGGGGACCCAGGGGACTAGCGGGATGCTATCCTACAATGAGCAGTTCTTC. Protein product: CASSLGTQGTSGMLSYNEQFF.

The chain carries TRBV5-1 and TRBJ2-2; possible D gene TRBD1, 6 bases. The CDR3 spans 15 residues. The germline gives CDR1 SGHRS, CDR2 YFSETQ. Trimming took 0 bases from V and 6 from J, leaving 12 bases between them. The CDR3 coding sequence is TGCGCCAGCAGCTTGGTGGCAGGGGTGTCCGGGGAGCTGTTTTTT. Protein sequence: CASSLVAGVSGELFF.

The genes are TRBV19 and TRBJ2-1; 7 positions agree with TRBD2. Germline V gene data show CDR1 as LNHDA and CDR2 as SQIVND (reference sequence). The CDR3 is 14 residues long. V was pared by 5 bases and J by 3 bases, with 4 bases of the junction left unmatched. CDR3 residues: CASSPSGFYNEQFF. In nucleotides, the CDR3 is TGTGCCAGTAGTCCTAGCGGCTTCTACAATGAGCAGTTCTTC.

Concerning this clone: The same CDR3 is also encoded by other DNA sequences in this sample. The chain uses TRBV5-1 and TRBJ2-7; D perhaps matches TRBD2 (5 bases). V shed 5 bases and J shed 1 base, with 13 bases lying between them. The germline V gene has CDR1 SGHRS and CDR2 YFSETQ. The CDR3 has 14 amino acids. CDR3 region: CASSLSGSSYEQYF. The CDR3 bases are TGCGCCAGCAGTTTGAGCGGTTCTTCCTACGAGCAGTACTTC.

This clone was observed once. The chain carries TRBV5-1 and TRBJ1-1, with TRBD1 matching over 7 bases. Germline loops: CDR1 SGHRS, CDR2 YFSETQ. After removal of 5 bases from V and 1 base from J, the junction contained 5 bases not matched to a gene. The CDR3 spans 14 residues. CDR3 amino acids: CASRRGQPNTEAFF. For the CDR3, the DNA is TGCGCCAGCAGGCGGGGACAGCCGAACACTGAAGCTTTCTTT. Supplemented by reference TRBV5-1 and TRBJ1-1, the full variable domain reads KAGVTQTPRYLIKTRGQQVTLSCSPISGHRSVSWYQQTPGQGLQFLFEYFSETQRNKGNFPGRFSGRQFSNSRSEMNVSTLELGDSALYLCASRRGQPNTEAFFGQGTRLTVV.